This is a list of T cell receptor beta chains from one sample in a study of T cells in Graves' hyperthyroidism and ophthalmopathy. TCRdb itself ran the multiplex PCR reads through MiXCR, one entry per CDR3 protein. The data show more than 300,000 distinct CDR3 sequences, approximately 13% seen once. The sequencing sample was made of blood. The receptors stem from a woman aged 18-29 years with Graves' hyperthyroidism. Both conserved end residues are part of each CDR3. Fields, in order: D gene, J gene, clone size, V gene, CDR3 protein, CDR3 DNA. The D gene is left open where the match is weak. Size is stated for part of the rows, as once, few or many counts, or as a class when the clone is expanded.

>NA|TRBJ1-6|NA|TRBV7-2
CASSHTQRGSPLHF
TGTGCCAGCAGCCACACGCAGCGGGGTTCACCCCTCCACTTT
>NA|TRBJ1-2|many|TRBV18
CASSPPGVKGGYTF
TGTGCCAGCTCACCACCTGGGGTTAAAGGCGGCTACACCTTC
>NA|TRBJ2-1|few|TRBV6-1
CASRNLGVVGNEQFF
TGTGCCAGCAGAAACTTAGGAGTGGTAGGCAATGAGCAGTTCTTC
>NA|TRBJ2-1|NA|TRBV20-1
CSARGPTYNEQFF
TGCAGTGCTAGAGGCCCCACCTACAATGAGCAGTTCTTC
>TRBD2|TRBJ2-1|many|TRBV20-1
CSARDLSGGSYNEQFF
TGCAGTGCTAGAGATCTTAGCGGGGGATCCTACAATGAGCAGTTCTTC
>NA|TRBJ2-1|many|TRBV14
CASSSRPLPNEQFF
TGTGCCAGCAGCTCCCGCCCTCTCCCCAATGAGCAGTTCTTC
>NA|TRBJ2-7|few|TRBV4-1
CASSQGPGRLLEQYF
TGCGCCAGCAGCCAAGGGCCGGGACGTCTTCTCGAGCAGTACTTC
>NA|TRBJ1-5|many|TRBV7-9
CASSLGPPGPSVPNQPQHF
TGTGCCAGCAGCTTAGGACCTCCGGGGCCGTCTGTACCAAATCAGCCCCAGCATTTT
>NA|TRBJ2-1|many|TRBV6-2/TRBV6-3
CASSELGSGSNEQFF
TGTGCCAGCAGTGAACTCGGGAGCGGCTCGAATGAGCAGTTCTTC
>NA|TRBJ2-3|many|TRBV12-3/TRBV12-4
CASSLVSRTQYF
TGTGCCAGCAGTTTAGTATCACGGACGCAGTATTTT
>TRBD1|TRBJ2-6|NA|TRBV9
CASSPRDRGTGANVLTF
TGTGCCAGCAGCCCGCGGGACAGGGGGACTGGGGCCAACGTCCTGACTTTC
>NA|TRBJ2-1|many|TRBV25-1
CASSPDALGYEQFF
TGTGCCAGCAGTCCGGACGCCCTCGGTTATGAGCAGTTCTTC
>TRBD1|TRBJ1-5|many|TRBV6-1
CASSTGGNQPQHF
TGTGCCAGCAGCACAGGGGGCAATCAGCCCCAGCATTTT
>NA|TRBJ2-7|NA|TRBV2
CASSESHHRGYEQYF
TGTGCCAGCAGTGAAAGTCATCACCGTGGCTACGAGCAGTACTTC
>NA|TRBJ2-2|NA|TRBV20-1
CSASPGVLNTGELFF
TGCAGTGCCTCTCCCGGGGTCCTAAACACCGGGGAGCTGTTTTTT
>NA|TRBJ2-6|many|TRBV28
CASSILPSGANVLTF
TGTGCCAGCAGTATACTCCCCTCTGGGGCCAACGTCCTGACTTTC
>NA|TRBJ2-5|many|TRBV11-3
CASSLVGDPQETQYF
TGTGCCAGCAGCTTAGTAGGGGACCCTCAAGAGACCCAGTACTTC
>NA|TRBJ1-1|many|TRBV11-1
CASSLAWVGGTEAFF
TGTGCCAGCAGCTTAGCATGGGTCGGTGGCACTGAAGCTTTCTTT
>NA|TRBJ1-2|many|TRBV9
CASSVGEMGRYGYTF
TGTGCCAGCAGCGTAGGGGAGATGGGAAGATATGGCTACACCTTC
>NA|TRBJ2-6|few|TRBV19
CASSGTWSSGANVLTF
TGTGCCAGTAGTGGGACCTGGTCGTCTGGGGCCAACGTCCTGACTTTC
>TRBD2|TRBJ2-3|many|TRBV6-1
CASSERLAGGHEGRDTQYF
TGTGCCAGCAGTGAAAGACTAGCGGGAGGGCATGAGGGGAGAGATACGCAGTATTTT
>NA|TRBJ1-3|NA|TRBV7-9
CASSLGGIHPLTGNTIYF
TGTGCCAGCAGCTTAGGGGGCATACACCCATTGACTGGAAACACCATATATTTT
>TRBD1|TRBJ2-5|many|TRBV20-1
CSAHTGEETQYF
TGCAGTGCGCACACAGGGGAAGAGACCCAGTACTTC
>TRBD2|TRBJ2-3|many|TRBV29-1
CSVQAGGGGDTQYF
TGCAGCGTCCAAGCGGGGGGTGGAGGAGATACGCAGTATTTT
>NA|TRBJ1-5|many|TRBV2
CASSDGTFGGNQPQHF
TGTGCCAGCAGTGACGGGACATTTGGTGGCAATCAGCCCCAGCATTTT
>NA|TRBJ1-2|NA|TRBV7-2
CASSTRGGYTF
TGTGCCAGCAGCACCAGAGGTGGCTACACCTTC
>NA|TRBJ1-1|NA|TRBV10-2
CASSKQQNTEAFF
TGCGCCAGCAGCAAACAGCAGAACACTGAAGCTTTCTTT
>NA|TRBJ2-7|once|TRBV4-1
CASTHQGGTYEQYF
TGCGCCAGCACCCACCAAGGGGGGACCTACGAGCAGTACTTC
>NA|TRBJ1-5|few|TRBV20-1
CSAEVLSNQPQHF
TGCAGTGCCGAAGTATTGAGCAATCAGCCCCAGCATTTT
>NA|TRBJ1-5|NA|TRBV5-6
CTSSLGSINQPQHF
TGTACCAGCAGCTTAGGGAGCATTAATCAGCCCCAGCATTTT
>TRBD2|TRBJ2-7|many|TRBV7-9
CASSLAGTGRVYEQYF
TGTGCCAGCAGCTTAGCGGGTACGGGGAGGGTCTACGAGCAGTACTTC
>NA|TRBJ1-5|many|TRBV20-1
CSARDYTWQSNQPQHF
TGCAGTGCTAGAGATTATACGTGGCAGAGCAATCAGCCCCAGCATTTT
>NA|TRBJ2-2|NA|TRBV20-1
CSASRLANAGELFF
TGCAGTGCTAGTCGGCTAGCTAATGCCGGGGAGCTGTTTTTT
>TRBD1|TRBJ2-7|many|TRBV3-1
CASSQYGQQGALPYEQYF
TGTGCCAGCAGCCAATACGGTCAACAGGGGGCCCTACCCTACGAGCAGTACTTC
>NA|TRBJ2-5|NA|TRBV4-1
CASSQARRGPQETQYF
TGCGCCAGCAGCCAGGCACGAAGGGGTCCTCAAGAGACCCAGTACTTC
>NA|TRBJ2-7|many|TRBV28
CASKRSGSSREQYF
TGTGCCAGCAAAAGGTCGGGGAGCAGCAGAGAGCAGTACTTC
>NA|TRBJ2-1|many|TRBV12-3/TRBV12-4
CASSLIGSNNEQFF
TGTGCCAGCAGTTTAATAGGCTCCAACAATGAGCAGTTCTTC
>TRBD2|TRBJ2-1|many|TRBV6-1
CASTGTSGGAGEQFF
TGTGCCAGCACAGGGACTAGCGGGGGGGCAGGGGAGCAGTTCTTC
>TRBD1|TRBJ2-1|many|TRBV6-1
CASSGFRDRGLNEQFF
TGTGCCAGCAGTGGCTTCCGGGACAGGGGGCTTAATGAGCAGTTCTTC
>NA|TRBJ1-5|many|TRBV20-1
CSASFRDGQPQHF
TGCAGTGCTAGCTTCAGGGATGGTCAGCCCCAGCATTTT
>NA|TRBJ1-2|many|TRBV18
CASSPVGETAIGYTF
TGTGCCAGCTCACCCGTAGGTGAGACAGCCATCGGCTACACCTTC